Presented here are 15 T cell receptor beta chains from one specimen sequenced in a study of T cells after yellow fever vaccination. A single record per CDR3 protein comes from TCRdb applying MiXCR to the 5' RACE reads. The repertoire holds 15,000 to 20,000 distinct CDR3 sequences, with roughly 3.7% as singletons. This specimen consisted of PBMCs, either bulk or a sorted T-cell subset (CD4+, CD8+, memory, or dextramer-sorted; not recorded which), obtained 15 days after the yellow fever booster vaccination. These receptors originate from a young man who received the YFV17D yellow fever vaccine.

The sample holds many counts of this clonotype. The CDR3 loop reads CATSSLGTAFFGEQYF. Written as DNA, the CDR3 is TGTGCCACCAGCAGTCTTGGGACAGCGTTTTTTGGGGAGCAGTACTTC. V usage is TRBV15 and J usage is TRBJ2-7; 7 nucleotides agree with TRBD1. The CDR3 has 16 amino acids. Trimming took 3 bases from V and 7 from J; bases not matched to a gene: 15. Germline V lookup: CDR1 LNHNV, CDR2 YYDKDF (reference sequence).

This clonotype was detected many times. The V and J genes are TRBV6-2 or TRBV6-3 and TRBJ2-2; D possibly corresponds to TRBD1 (6 bases). CDR3 length equals 14 residues. Trimming took 8 bases from V and 1 from J, leaving 11 bases between them. CDR1 is MNHEY and CDR2 is SVGEGT in the germline V gene. The DNA of the CDR3 is TGTGCCAGCGTAGACAGGCAGAACACCGGGGAGCTGTTTTTT. This encodes CASVDRQNTGELFF.

This clonotype was picked up many times. This sequence joins TRBV12-3 or TRBV12-4 and TRBJ2-5, with D hard to call. Trimming stripped 5 bases from V and 5 bases from J, with 18 bases between. The CDR3 covers 15 residues. The CDR3: CASSGSDRGYETQYF. DNA for the CDR3: TGTGCCAGCAGTGGCTCGGACCGCGGATATGAGACCCAGTACTTC.

This clonotype was seen repeatedly, ten times or more. The V and J genes are TRBV6-2 or TRBV6-3 and TRBJ2-5, with D unclear. Germline V gene data show CDR1 as MNHEY and CDR2 as SVGEGT. With 6 bases removed from V and 3 bases from J, the gap between germline ends came to 20 bases. The CDR3 spans 16 residues. CDR3 bases: TGTGCCAGCAGCTCCCCGTGGCGGACGGTCAAAGAGACCCAGTACTTC. Amino acid sequence: CASSSPWRTVKETQYF.

This clonotype has ten or more counts. The gene calls are TRBV27 and TRBJ2-7, with D tentatively TRBD1 or TRBD2 (5 bases each). The CDR3 is 13 residues long. V lost 0 bases and J lost 7, with 10 bases in between. Germline CDR1 is MNHEY and CDR2 is SMNVEV (reference sequence). This CDR3 is CASSLSGGEEQYF. The CDR3 nucleotides read TGTGCCAGCAGTTTATCTGGGGGAGAAGAGCAGTACTTC.

This clonotype is medium-sized by share. The gene calls are TRBV30 and TRBJ1-5; unclear D gene. The CDR3 sequence is 15 residues long. Germline CDR1 GTSNPN, CDR2 SVGIG (reference sequence). The V end lost 0 bases, the J end lost 2 bases, and 11 bases lay between the germline ends. Here the CDR3 DNA reads TGTGCCTGGAGTGTGCGGTCGAGCGGCAATCAGCCCCAGCATTTT. It encodes CAWSVRSSGNQPQHF.

By share of the sample, this clonotype is medium-sized. CDR3: CASSLAWDPPGLFF. Here the CDR3 DNA reads TGTGCCAGCAGCTTAGCGTGGGACCCGCCTGGGCTGTTTTTT. The chain is built from TRBV7-2 and TRBJ2-2, with D perhaps assigned TRBD1 or TRBD2 (5 bases each). This CDR3 has 14 residues. CDR1 is SGHTA, CDR2 FQGNSA, per germline. The V and J ends lost 0 bases and 13 bases respectively, with 15 bases between them.

This clonotype was recorded many times. The J gene is TRBJ2-3, the V gene TRBV11-3; 7 bases are a match to TRBD2. The V and J ends lost 5 bases and 6 bases, in that order; junction bases with no gene match: 11. The CDR3 is 15 amino acids. Germline lookup yields CDR1 SGHNT and CDR2 YENEEA. In DNA, the CDR3 is TGTGCCAGCAGCCGCAGCTCGAGCGGGGCCGATACGCAGTATTTT. This sequence encodes CASSRSSSGADTQYF. Supplemented by reference TRBV11-3 and TRBJ2-3, the full variable domain reads EAGVVQSPRYKIIEKKQPVAFWCNPISGHNTLYWYLQNLGQGPELLIRYENEEAVDDSQLPKDRFSAERLKGVDSTLKIQPAELGDSAVYLCASSRSSSGADTQYFGPGTRLTVL.

This clonotype is termed medium-sized. This sequence joins TRBV10-3 and TRBJ2-7, with 7 bases matching TRBD2. After removal of 6 bases from V and 2 bases from J, the junction contained 13 bases not matched to a gene. The CDR3 loop spans 16 amino acids. Germline V gene data show CDR1 as ENHRY and CDR2 as SYGVKD. Here the CDR3 DNA reads TGTGCCATCAGCCGTTCCTCGACCAGCGGGGCCTACGAGCAGTACTTC. Protein: CAISRSSTSGAYEQYF.

Sample share makes this clonotype medium-sized (0.01 to 0.1%). The chain links TRBV7-8 to TRBJ2-7, with 11 bases matching TRBD1. The ends lost 3 bases at V and 7 bases at J; junction bases unmatched: 5. The V gene's germline CDR1 is SGHVS and CDR2 FQNEAQ. This CDR3 contains 14 residues. The CDR3 spells CASSFGQGASEQYF. CDR3 coding DNA: TGTGCCAGCAGCTTCGGACAGGGGGCATCAGAGCAGTACTTC.

This clonotype occurred many times. Here the CDR3 reads CASSLLGQGEYNEQFF. In DNA form, the CDR3 reads TGTGCCAGTAGTCTACTGGGACAGGGGGAATACAATGAGCAGTTCTTC. The genes are TRBV19 and TRBJ2-1, with TRBD1 identical over 11 bases. The germline CDR1 and CDR2 sequences are LNHDA and SQIVND (reference sequence). The CDR3 totals 16 residues. Losses at the gene ends were 5 bases for V and 4 bases for J; bases not matched to a gene: 7. Using reference TRBV19 and TRBJ2-1 for the parts outside the CDR3, the full variable domain is DGGITQSPKYLFRKEGQNVTLSCEQNLNHDAMYWYRQDPGQGLRLIYYSQIVNDFQKGDIAEGYSVSREKKESFPLTVTSAQKNPTAFYLCASSLLGQGEYNEQFFGPGTRLTVL.

This clonotype was picked up many times. This CDR3 is CSASHRGHHNEQFF. The DNA for the CDR3 is TGCAGTGCTAGCCACAGGGGGCATCACAATGAGCAGTTCTTC. The chain employs TRBV20-1 and TRBJ2-1, with TRBD1 matching 9 bases. The germline CDR1 and CDR2 sequences are DFQATT and SNEGSKA (reference sequence). This CDR3 is 14 amino acids long. The J segment lost 5 bases and the V segment lost 3 bases, leaving 5 bases of the junction unmatched.

In this sample, this clonotype turned up many times. The chain couples TRBV7-2 to TRBJ2-7; 10 bases map to TRBD2. CDR1 is SGHTA, CDR2 FQGNSA, per germline. With V trimmed by 1 base and J by 5 bases, 11 bases remained unmatched. The CDR3 covers 17 residues. The CDR3 nucleotides are TGTGCCAGCAGCTTAGGGGGACTAGCGTCCTATGCAAACGAGCAGTACTTC. It encodes CASSLGGLASYANEQYF.

This clonotype appeared many times. The chain combines TRBV9 with TRBJ2-1; 8 nucleotides align to TRBD2. The germline V gene has CDR1 SGDLS and CDR2 YYNGEE. CDR3 size: 15 residues. Trimming cost V 2 bases and J 5 bases; bases outside gene matches: 6. CDR3 in DNA: TGTGCCAGCAGCGTGAGCGGGAGAGGGGACAATGAGCAGTTCTTC. This codes for CASSVSGRGDNEQFF.

By its share, this clonotype is medium-sized. The genes are TRBV7-2 and TRBJ1-1, with D possibly matching TRBD1 (5 bases). This CDR3 comprises 15 residues. Germline assignment: CDR1 SGHTA and CDR2 FQGNSA. Trimming removed 3 bases from V and 0 bases from J, with 11 bases in between. The chain's CDR3 is CASSFGGSMNTEAFF. CDR3 nucleotides: TGTGCCAGCAGCTTCGGGGGGTCCATGAACACTGAAGCTTTCTTT.